Here is one T cell receptor beta chain with its context. This sample is part of a study of cytomegalovirus exposure and HLA in healthy donors. The PCR ran on 60 Vbeta and 13 Jbeta primers. Assay used: immunoSEQ multiplex PCR; TCRdb lists only in-frame clones, some missing. The table records 180,000 or so clones, 70% to 90% of them present only once. J was trimmed by 4 bases and V by 1 base; bases with no gene match: 7. Per the germline V gene, CDR1 is SGHDT and CDR2 is YYEEEE. CDR3 length: 16 amino acids. The TCR was taken from a woman aged 18-29 years in good health and CMV-seronegative. The sample comprised PBMCs. The chain couples TRBV5-6 to TRBJ2-2; TRBD2 agrees at 7 bases. The CDR3 loop reads CASSLFVGGSTGELFF. In DNA form, the CDR3 reads TGTGCCAGCAGCTTGTTTGTGGGAGGGAGCACCGGGGAGCTGTTTTTT.